A single sample gave rise to the 22 T cell receptor beta chains below, sequenced in a study of T cell changes during pregnancy in multiple sclerosis. The assay was immunoSEQ multiplex PCR, and TCRdb's table has in-frame clones only and misses some. There are some 45,000 clones in the sample; about nine tenths occur only once, and almost 2% lies in the top ten. The sequencing used CD4+ T cells from peripheral blood mononuclear cells, collected after pregnancy. The receptors come from a female donor in good health, enrolled as a control in a pregnancy study.

This clone was detected only once. The chain employs TRBV11-2 and TRBJ1-2, with D perhaps TRBD1 (6 bases). The CDR3 length is 16 residues. The V end lost 1 base, the J end lost 4 bases, and 16 bases lay between the germline ends. Germline V gives CDR1 SGHAT, CDR2 FQNNGV. The CDR3 reads CASSLGAGEFVYGYTF. The CDR3, as DNA: TGTGCCAGCAGCTTAGGAGCAGGGGAGTTCGTCTATGGCTACACCTTC.

The gene calls are TRBV5-4 and TRBJ1-2; the match to TRBD1 covers 10 bases. V lost 3 bases to trimming and J lost 7 bases; unmatched junction nucleotides: 9. The CDR3 is 15 residues long. Germline V CDR1 and CDR2: SGHNT, YYREEE (reference sequence). The CDR3: CASSSNRDRGGGYTF. CDR3 bases: TGTGCCAGCAGCTCGAACCGGGACAGGGGAGGTGGCTACACCTTC. Looking up the rest from reference TRBV5-4 and TRBJ1-2 gives the full variable domain: ETGVTQSPTHLIKTRGQQVTLRCSSQSGHNTVSWYQQALGQGPQFIFQYYREEENGRGNFPPRFSGLQFPNYSSELNVNALELDDSALYLCASSSNRDRGGGYTFGSGTRLTVV.

On this clone itself: One junction end disagrees with the germline gene, perhaps due to a read error. Distinct nucleotide sequences in the sample also encode this CDR3. The chain links TRBV7-2 to TRBJ1-4, with 8 bases lining up with TRBD1. Looked up from germline, CDR1 is SGHTA and CDR2 is FQGNSA. The CDR3 has 16 amino acids. The CDR3 nucleotides are TGTGCTAGCAGCTTAGGTGGTCGGACAGGGAATGAAAAACTGTTTTTT. Translation gives CASSLGGRTGNEKLFF.

The V and J genes are TRBV28 and TRBJ1-3; perhaps TRBD1 as D (5 bases). This CDR3 contains 14 residues. The V and J ends lost 3 bases and 1 base respectively, with 7 bases between them. Germline V lookup: CDR1 MDHEN, CDR2 SYDVKM. The CDR3 DNA is TGTGCCAGCAGTTTTTCAGGGTCTGGAAACACCATATATTTT. This gives the protein CASSFSGSGNTIYF. Full variable domain (remainder filled in from reference TRBV28 and TRBJ1-3): DVKVTQSSRYLVKRTGEKVFLECVQDMDHENMFWYRQDPGLGLRLIYFSYDVKMKEKGDIPEGYSVSREKKERFSLILESASTNQTSMYLCASSFSGSGNTIYFGEGSWLTVV.

V is TRBV4-2 and J is TRBJ1-5; D perhaps matches TRBD1 (5 bases). The CDR3 is 16 amino acids. Germline CDR1 reads LGHNA; CDR2 reads YNFKEQ. With 1 base removed from V and 2 bases from J, the gap between germline ends came to 12 bases. CDR3 in DNA: TGTGCCAGCAGCCAAGGACAGTCGTTAGGCAATCAGCCCCAGCATTTT. As protein: CASSQGQSLGNQPQHF.

Note on this clone: One end of the junction does not line up with germline, which may come from a read error. The rearrangement joins TRBV7-7 to TRBJ2-2; tentatively, D is TRBD2 (6 bases). Germline V gene data show CDR1 as SSHAT and CDR2 as FNYEAQ (reference sequence). The CDR3 is 15 amino acids. In DNA form, the CDR3 reads TGTGCTAGCAGCTTAGCGGTCGGGGGCACCGGGGAGCTGTTTTTT. Encoded protein: CASSLAVGGTGELFF.

This chain uses TRBV28 with TRBJ1-6; 10 bases match TRBD1. The germline gives CDR1 MDHEN, CDR2 SYDVKM. CDR3 size: 17 residues. Trimming at V came to 6 bases and at J to 4 bases, leaving 9 bases not matched to a gene. CDR3 sequence (DNA): TGTGCCAGCAGGGCGCCCCGGGACAGGGGATATAATTCACCCCTCCACTTT. As protein: CASRAPRDRGYNSPLHF.

The gene calls are TRBV6-6 and TRBJ2-7; tentative D call: TRBD1 (5 bases). Germline loops: CDR1 MNHNY, CDR2 SVGAGI (reference sequence). Trimming stripped 3 bases from V and 6 bases from J, with 12 bases between. This CDR3 is built from 13 residues. The CDR3 here is CASSYISRVEQYF. CDR3 coding DNA: TGTGCCAGCAGTTATATTTCCAGGGTCGAGCAGTACTTC.

The chain combines TRBV5-8 with TRBJ2-2; 11 bases map to TRBD2. This CDR3 comprises 16 residues. Germline V gene data show CDR1 as SGHTS and CDR2 as YDEGEE. J gave up 8 bases and V 0 bases, and 6 bases lay outside the gene matches. CDR3 amino acids: CASSLELAGVTGELFF. In DNA, the CDR3 is TGTGCCAGCAGCTTGGAACTAGCGGGAGTAACGGGGGAGCTGTTTTTT.

V and J are TRBV27 and TRBJ2-1, with D tentatively TRBD2 (6 bases). This CDR3 comprises 13 residues. Germline V gives CDR1 MNHEY, CDR2 SMNVEV (reference sequence). Trimming cost V 6 bases and J 7 bases, with 13 bases left between them. CDR3 sequence reads: CASRGGTRNEQFF. CDR3 DNA sequence: TGTGCCAGCAGGGGCGGGACCCGGAATGAGCAGTTCTTC.

The chain uses TRBV5-1 and TRBJ1-2; TRBD1 matches 11 bases. The CDR3 runs 16 residues. V trimming: 6 bases; J trimming: 4 bases; junction bases outside the gene matches: 11. CDR1 and CDR2 from the germline V gene are SGHRS and YFSETQ. The CDR3 region has the DNA TGCGCCAGCATACAGACCCCGGGACAGGGGGGCTATGGCTACACCTTC. It specifies CASIQTPGQGGYGYTF.

The chain employs TRBV5-1 and TRBJ1-1; the match to TRBD1 covers 11 bases. The CDR3 consists of 14 residues. J was trimmed by 4 bases and V by 4 bases; bases with no gene match: 3. CDR1 and CDR2 from the germline V gene are SGHRS and YFSETQ. The CDR3 is CASSPGTGGTEAFF. The CDR3 DNA is TGCGCCAGCAGCCCCGGGACAGGGGGCACTGAAGCTTTCTTT. The full variable domain, with the rest looked up from reference TRBV5-1 and TRBJ1-1, is KAGVTQTPRYLIKTRGQQVTLSCSPISGHRSVSWYQQTPGQGLQFLFEYFSETQRNKGNFPGRFSGRQFSNSRSEMNVSTLELGDSALYLCASSPGTGGTEAFFGQGTRLTVV.

CDR3 bases: TGTGCCAGCAGCCAAGTCCCCCTAGCGGGGGACCCCCCCACCGGGGAGCTGTTTTTT. Translated: CASSQVPLAGDPPTGELFF. The chain is built from TRBV14 and TRBJ2-2; TRBD2 aligns across 10 bases. This CDR3 has 19 residues. The V segment lost 1 base and the J segment 4 bases; nucleotides outside the gene matches: 12. The germline V gene encodes CDR1 SGHDN and CDR2 FVKESK.

The chain employs TRBV10-3 and TRBJ2-5; TRBD1 agrees at 8 bases. Germline lookup yields CDR1 ENHRY and CDR2 SYGVKD. Unmatched junction bases numbered 5, after V lost 7 bases and J lost 4 bases. The CDR3 consists of 13 residues. CDR3: CAITNDRGETQYF. The CDR3 DNA is TGTGCCATCACTAACGACAGGGGAGAGACCCAGTACTTC.

The V gene is TRBV27, the J gene TRBJ2-5; TRBD2 matches at 13 bases. The germline CDR1 and CDR2 sequences are MNHEY and SMNVEV (reference sequence). V lost 4 bases, J lost 2 bases, and 4 bases stayed unmatched. This CDR3 has 16 amino acids. CDR3 amino acids: CASSSWTSGGQETQYF. CDR3 nucleotide sequence: TGTGCCAGCAGTTCTTGGACTAGCGGGGGTCAAGAGACCCAGTACTTC.

The chain joins TRBV5-1 to TRBJ2-7, with 8 bases identical to TRBD1. J was trimmed by 2 bases and V by 2 bases; bases with no gene match: 9. CDR3 size: 16 residues. Germline V gene lookup returns CDR1 SGHRS and CDR2 YFSETQ. This CDR3 reads CASSLSGAGGTYEQYF. The CDR3 DNA follows: TGCGCCAGCAGCTTATCAGGGGCAGGGGGCACCTACGAGCAGTACTTC.

The chain is built from TRBV7-9 and TRBJ1-1; D is possibly TRBD1 (6 bases). The germline V gene encodes CDR1 SEHNR and CDR2 FQNEAQ (reference sequence). Trimming shortened V by 2 bases and J by 5 bases, and 6 bases separated the two germline ends. This CDR3 has 12 amino acids. CDR3 sequence: CASSLTGTEAFF. The CDR3, as DNA: TGTGCCAGCAGCTTAACAGGGACTGAAGCTTTCTTT.

The chain combines TRBV6-5 with TRBJ2-7; tentative D call: TRBD1 (6 bases). The V gene lost 6 bases and the J gene lost 2 bases, with 17 bases spanning the gap. This CDR3 has 15 residues. CDR1 and CDR2 (germline): MNHEY, SVGAGI. Here the CDR3 reads CASRSHRALAYEQYF. The CDR3 nucleotides are TGTGCCAGCAGGAGTCACAGGGCCCTCGCCTACGAGCAGTACTTC.

This chain uses TRBV9 with TRBJ2-6; a weak D match, TRBD2 (5 bases). Trimming cost V 0 bases and J 0 bases, with 13 bases left between them. CDR3 length equals 18 residues. In germline, CDR1 is SGDLS, CDR2 YYNGEE. This CDR3 reads CASSVVGGLSSGANVLTF. Here the CDR3 DNA reads TGTGCCAGCAGCGTAGTTGGAGGTTTAAGCTCTGGGGCCAACGTCCTGACTTTC. Looking up the rest from reference TRBV9 and TRBJ2-6 gives the full variable domain: DSGVTQTPKHLITATGQRVTLRCSPRSGDLSVYWYQQSLDQGLQFLIQYYNGEERAKGNILERFSAQQFPDLHSELNLSSLELGDSALYFCASSVVGGLSSGANVLTFGAGSRLTVL.

The rearrangement links TRBV4-1 to TRBJ1-2, with TRBD1 matching over 9 bases. Germline V lookup: CDR1 MGHRA, CDR2 YSYEKL. Trimming removed 6 bases from V and 8 bases from J; junction bases left unmatched: 13. The CDR3 extends over 15 amino acids. CDR3 in amino acids: CASSPGQGPLYGYTF. Here the CDR3 DNA reads TGCGCCAGCAGTCCCGGACAGGGGCCTCTCTACGGCTACACCTTC.

This clone was found once. The chain couples TRBV7-2 to TRBJ2-1; 9 bases map to TRBD2. Germline V lookup: CDR1 SGHTA, CDR2 FQGNSA. This CDR3 has 16 residues. V shed 2 bases and J 7 bases; nucleotides not matched to a gene: 9. CDR3 sequence reads: CASSLRWREGKNEQFF. The CDR3 DNA is TGTGCCAGCAGCTTACGCTGGCGGGAGGGCAAGAATGAGCAGTTCTTC.

The chain carries TRBV5-1 and TRBJ2-7; maybe TRBD2 (5 bases). With 3 bases removed from V and 7 bases from J, the gap between germline ends came to 11 bases. This CDR3 comprises 12 residues. Germline CDR1 is SGHRS and CDR2 is YFSETQ. The CDR3 sequence is CASSSGLGEQYF. Written as DNA, the CDR3 is TGCGCCAGCAGCTCGGGGTTGGGGGAGCAGTACTTC.